Shown below are 14 T cell receptor beta chains from a single sample sequenced in a study of monozygotic twins with inflammatory bowel disease (dated by TCRdb to about 2019). Receptor libraries were prepared by 5' RACE. Sequencing instrument: Illumina HiSeq 2500. The reads, reprocessed by TCRdb, yield one row per CDR3 protein sequence and no DNA. This sample's table has entries for fewer than 150,000 distinct CDR3 sequences. The ten largest account for 2% to 3% of the sample. The specimen was blood. The receptors here all came from a human donor with ulcerative colitis or Crohn's disease, or a healthy co-twin of an affected twin (not recorded which).

This chain links TRBV4-1 with TRBJ2-1; TCRdb names TRBD1, which stays unverified in the absence of DNA. The CDR3 spans 16 residues. The germline CDR1 and CDR2 sequences are MGHRA and YSYEKL. The CDR3 is CASSQSYPDRPNEQFF.

The rearrangement uses TRBV6-7 and TRBJ2-7. TRBV6-7 is an open reading frame whose function is uncertain. This CDR3 spans 16 amino acids. The CDR3 is CASSYSTDRKSYEQYF.

The chain employs TRBV20-1 and TRBJ1-5; TCRdb gives TRBD1 as the D gene, but with no DNA this cannot be confirmed. This CDR3 is 18 amino acids long. Germline CDR1 and CDR2: DFQATT and SNEGSKA (reference sequence). CDR3 residues: CSARGPGFNPSSNQPQHF.

V gene TRBV7-8 combines with J gene TRBJ2-1. The CDR3 has 14 residues. From germline, CDR1 is SGHVS and CDR2 FQNEAQ. CDR3: CASSFRTVYNEQFF.

This rearrangement joins TRBV5-1 to TRBJ2-7; checking the TCRdb D call of TRBD1 is not possible without DNA. Germline-derived CDR1 and CDR2 are SGHRS and YFSETQ. The CDR3 totals 13 residues. This chain's CDR3 is CASSEKLGQPRHF. Complete variable domain (other parts from reference TRBV5-1 and TRBJ2-7): KAGVTQTPRYLIKTRGQQVTLSCSPISGHRSVSWYQQTPGQGLQFLFEYFSETQRNKGNFPGRFSGRQFSNSRSEMNVSTLELGDSALYLCASSEKLGQPRHFGPGTRLTVT.

V gene TRBV6-1 combines with J gene TRBJ2-5. CDR1 and CDR2 (germline): MNHNS, SASEGT. CDR3 length: 14 amino acids. The CDR3: CASSEDIGGETQYF.

CDR3 protein: CASSSTGAGNEQFF. The chain couples TRBV11-3 to TRBJ2-1; TCRdb designates TRBD1, a call that cannot be tested without DNA. The CDR3 covers 14 residues. Germline V gene data show CDR1 as SGHNT and CDR2 as YENEEA. The whole variable domain, filled in from reference TRBV11-3 and TRBJ2-1, reads EAGVVQSPRYKIIEKKQPVAFWCNPISGHNTLYWYLQNLGQGPELLIRYENEEAVDDSQLPKDRFSAERLKGVDSTLKIQPAELGDSAVYLCASSSTGAGNEQFFGPGTRLTVL.

The rearrangement uses TRBV19 and TRBJ2-2; the D call from TCRdb, TRBD1, cannot be confirmed without DNA. The CDR3 has 18 amino acids. CDR1 and CDR2 (germline): LNHDA, SQIVND (reference sequence). CDR3 sequence reads: CASSRGQGAISNTGELFF.

The gene calls are TRBV7-2 and TRBJ1-1; the D call of TRBD1 rests on TCRdb alone, since no DNA is present to check it. The CDR3 loop spans 13 amino acids. Per the germline V gene, CDR1 is SGHTA and CDR2 is FQGNSA. The CDR3 here is CASSPQRAREAFF.

This rearrangement joins TRBV7-2 to TRBJ1-3; the TCRdb D gene call, TRBD1, has no DNA to confirm it. The germline gives CDR1 SGHTA, CDR2 FQGNSA. The CDR3 extends over 14 amino acids. The CDR3 loop reads CASSLGQGGNTIYF.

The chain couples TRBV9 to TRBJ2-3; the D call of TRBD1 rests on TCRdb alone, since no DNA is present to check it. This CDR3 has 16 residues. The V gene's germline CDR1 is SGDLS and CDR2 YYNGEE. The CDR3 sequence: CASSVAKQGRADTQYF.

The V call is TRBV12-3 or TRBV12-4, the J call TRBJ1-5. The CDR3 covers 16 residues. CDR3 sequence reads: CASTPGGMGRRQPQHF.

The CDR3: CASSVEGRGGGGTDTQYF. The gene calls are TRBV9 and TRBJ2-3; TCRdb names TRBD1, which stays unverified in the absence of DNA. The germline V gene encodes CDR1 SGDLS and CDR2 YYNGEE. The CDR3 totals 18 residues.

The chain links TRBV20-1 to TRBJ2-1; the TCRdb D gene call, TRBD2, has no DNA to confirm it. The V gene's germline CDR1 is DFQATT and CDR2 SNEGSKA (reference sequence). This CDR3 is built from 13 residues. The CDR3 region is CSARDLSGGEQFF.